This entry concerns a single TCR beta chain. Its antigen is unknown. The data originate from a study of Ad26.COV2.S vaccination and SARS-CoV-2 variants. Study-level information: Administration of Ad26.COV2.S was intramuscular, either once or twice 56 days apart. Whole-study findings and limits: Vaccine recipients and placebo recipients showed similar non-spike TCR breadth.

The treatment was: around 19 received Ad26.COV2.S at low or high dose, single or two shots; about 5 received placebo; per-sample allocation not given. Material that was analyzed had been drawn on day 63 after the first vaccine or placebo injection. An adult donor aged 18-55 years was enrolled in Boston. Vaccination employed an Ad26 vector expressing the Wuhan-strain SARS-CoV-2 spike. V was pared by 3 bases and J by 4 bases, with 5 bases of the junction left unmatched. Germline V gene lookup returns CDR1 MNHNS and CDR2 SASEGT. This CDR3 contains 15 residues. Generated by immunoSEQ multiplex PCR, the TCRdb table keeps only in-frame clones and is missing some. The sample consists of about 400,000 clones, about nine tenths of them appearing once.

This specimen consisted of peripheral blood, obtained in a trial of Ad26.COV2.S vaccine versus placebo. The TCR originated in a person aged 18-60 years who received the Ad26.COV2.S COVID-19 vaccine or a placebo. The V and J genes are TRBV6-1 and TRBJ2-1, with TRBD2 identical over 8 bases. CDR3 residues: CASSDREGRYNEQFF. In DNA, the CDR3 is TGTGCCAGCAGTGACCGGGAGGGGAGGTACAATGAGCAGTTCTTC.